The clone carrying this TCR beta chain turned up a few times. TCRdb redid the calling of the RT-PCR reads with MiXCR, one entry per CDR3 protein. The sample has almost 700,000 distinct CDR3 sequences, 11% to 15% seen once. J gave up 3 bases and V 7 bases, and 9 bases lay outside the gene matches. The germline CDR1 and CDR2 sequences are SGHTA and FQGNSA. The CDR3 sequence is 15 residues long. Sequencing input: memory CD4+ T cells from blood. This chain connects TRBV7-2 to TRBJ2-1, with 7 bases identical to TRBD1. This sequence originates from a female donor in good health, serving as a healthy control. The CDR3 here is CASTPRRGIYNEQFF. CDR3 in DNA: TGTGCCAGCACTCCTCGCAGGGGGATCTACAATGAGCAGTTCTTC.